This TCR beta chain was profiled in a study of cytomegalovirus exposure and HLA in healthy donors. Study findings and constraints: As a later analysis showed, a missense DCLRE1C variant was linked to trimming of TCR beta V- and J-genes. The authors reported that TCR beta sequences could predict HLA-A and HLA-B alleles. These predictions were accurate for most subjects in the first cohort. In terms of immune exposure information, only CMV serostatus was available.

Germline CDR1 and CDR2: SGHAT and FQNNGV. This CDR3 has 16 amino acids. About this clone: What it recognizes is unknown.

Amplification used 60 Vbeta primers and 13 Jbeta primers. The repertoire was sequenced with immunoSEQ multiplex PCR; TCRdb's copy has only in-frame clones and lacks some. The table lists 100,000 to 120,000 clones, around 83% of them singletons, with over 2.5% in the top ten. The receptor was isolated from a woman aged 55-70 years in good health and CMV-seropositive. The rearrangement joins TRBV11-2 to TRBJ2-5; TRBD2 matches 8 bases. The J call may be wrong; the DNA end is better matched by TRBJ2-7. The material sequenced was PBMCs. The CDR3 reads CASSLDRDGRAYEQYF. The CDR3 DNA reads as TGTGCCAGCAGCTTAGATCGCGACGGGAGGGCCTACGAGCAGTACTTC.